The present T cell receptor beta chain was sequenced within a study of blood T cell repertoires in COVID-19. Trimming removed 2 bases at V and 6 bases at J, with 15 bases between. Germline V gene sequence: CDR1 SGHKS, CDR2 YYEKEE (reference sequence). The CDR3 consists of 14 residues. Sequencing was performed with immunoSEQ multiplex PCR; in TCRdb, only in-frame clones are kept and a portion is missing. This sample carries under 300,000 clones, about nine tenths of them seen once, and the ten largest clones take around 15%. Source material: PBMCs or T cells enriched from blood (not recorded which). The TCR sequence derives from a man between 18 and 29 years old who had recovered from COVID-19. The rearrangement uses TRBV5-5 and TRBJ2-7; D gene ambiguous. The CDR3 coding sequence is TGTGCCAGCAGCTTTGCTAGGTTTCCGTCCGAGCAGTACTTC. Amino acids: CASSFARFPSEQYF.